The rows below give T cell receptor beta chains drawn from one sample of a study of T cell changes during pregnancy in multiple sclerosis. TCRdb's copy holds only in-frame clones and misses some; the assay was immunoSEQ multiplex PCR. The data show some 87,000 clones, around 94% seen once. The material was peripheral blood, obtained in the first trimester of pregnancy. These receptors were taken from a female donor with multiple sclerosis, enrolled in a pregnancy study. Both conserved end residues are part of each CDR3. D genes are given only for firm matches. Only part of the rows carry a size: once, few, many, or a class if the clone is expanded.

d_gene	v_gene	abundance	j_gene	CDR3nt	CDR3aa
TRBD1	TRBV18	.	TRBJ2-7	TGTGCCAGCTCACCAGGGACAGGACTCTCCTACGAGCAGTACTTC	CASSPGTGLSYEQYF
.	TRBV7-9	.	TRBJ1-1	TGTGCCAGCAGCTTAGACAGGGCCTTACTATTGAACACTGAAGCTTTCTTT	CASSLDRALLLNTEAFF
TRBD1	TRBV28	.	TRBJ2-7	TGTGCCAGCAGTTCTCCTTGGGACAGAAAGGAGTTGGGCTACGAGCAGTACTTC	CASSSPWDRKELGYEQYF
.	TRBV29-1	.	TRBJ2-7	TGCAGCGTTGACGTCGAAGAGGATAGCTCCTACGAGCAGTACTTC	CSVDVEEDSSYEQYF
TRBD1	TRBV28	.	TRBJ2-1	TGTGCCAGCAGTTATGGACAGGGACCGTTCTTC	CASSYGQGPFF
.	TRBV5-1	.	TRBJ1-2	TGCGCCAGCAGCCTTGACAGCGCTATCTATGGCTACACCTTC	CASSLDSAIYGYTF
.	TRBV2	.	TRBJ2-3	TGTGCCAGCAGTTCCGTGGAGGTCACAGATACGCAGTATTTT	CASSSVEVTDTQYF
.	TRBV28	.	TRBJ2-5	TGTGCCAGCAGTTTGAACTACCCCGAGAAAGAGACCCAGTACTTC	CASSLNYPEKETQYF
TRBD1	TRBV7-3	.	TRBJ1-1	TGTGCCAGCAGCGAAGGGGGCGCTTCTGAAGCTTTCTTT	CASSEGGASEAFF
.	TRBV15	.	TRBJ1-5	TGTGCCACCAGCAGCCTAATCGGGGGGGGTTATAGCAATCAGCCCCAGCATTTT	CATSSLIGGGYSNQPQHF
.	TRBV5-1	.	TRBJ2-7	TGCGCCAGCAGCAGTAGCCCAATTTACGAGCAGTACTTC	CASSSSPIYEQYF
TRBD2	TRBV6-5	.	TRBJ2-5	TGTGCCAGCAGTTACTCGGGACTAGCCCAAGAGACCCAGTACTTC	CASSYSGLAQETQYF
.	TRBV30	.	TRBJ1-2	TGTGCCTGGAGTCCGGAGTGGCAGATTCTCTTC	CAWSPEWQILF
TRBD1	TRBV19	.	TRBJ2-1	TGTGCCAGTAACTCTGGGACAGGGTCCTACAATGAGCAGTTCTTC	CASNSGTGSYNEQFF
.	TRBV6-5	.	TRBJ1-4	TGTGCCAGCAGCAACGGCGGTCAAAATGAAAAACTGTTTTTT	CASSNGGQNEKLFF
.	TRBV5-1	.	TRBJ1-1	TGCGCCAGCAGCTTGGCCCTAAAAGCGGGATCCAACACTGAAGCTTTCTTT	CASSLALKAGSNTEAFF
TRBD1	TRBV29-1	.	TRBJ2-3	TGCAGCGTTTCGGACAGGGTGTCAGATACGCAGTATTTT	CSVSDRVSDTQYF
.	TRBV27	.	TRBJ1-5	TGTGCCAGCAGCCAGGGAATGGGCAATCAGCCCCAGCATTTT	CASSQGMGNQPQHF
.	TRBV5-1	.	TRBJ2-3	TGCGCCAGCAGCGTGCCGCAGGGATCGGGTACGCAGTATTTT	CASSVPQGSGTQYF
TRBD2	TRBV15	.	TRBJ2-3	TGTGCCACCAGCTCCGGGACTAGCGCGACAGATACGCAGTATTTT	CATSSGTSATDTQYF
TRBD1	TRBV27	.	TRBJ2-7	TGTGCCAGCCGTAGTGGACAGGGCTACGAGCAGTACTTC	CASRSGQGYEQYF
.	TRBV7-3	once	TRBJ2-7	TGTGCCAGCAGCTTCAGCGGTGGAGAGCAGTACTTC	CASSFSGGEQYF
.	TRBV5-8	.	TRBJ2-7	TGTGCCAGCAGGGGGACTGGAACCTACGAGCAGTACTTC	CASRGTGTYEQYF
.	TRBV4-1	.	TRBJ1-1	TGCGCCAGCAGCCAAGATATGGGAGGGGATACTGAAGCTTTCTTT	CASSQDMGGDTEAFF
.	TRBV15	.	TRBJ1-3	TGTGCCACCAGCAGTGTTCGGAAGGCAGGCTCTGGAAACACCATATATTTT	CATSSVRKAGSGNTIYF
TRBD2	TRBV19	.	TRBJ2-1	TGTGCCAGTAGTATAGATCTCAGCGGGAGCGGCTACAATGAGCAGTTCTTC	CASSIDLSGSGYNEQFF
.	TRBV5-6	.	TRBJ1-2	TGTGCCAGCAGCTTTCAATACAGGGAAGATTATGGCTACACCTTC	CASSFQYREDYGYTF
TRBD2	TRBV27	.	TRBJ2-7	TGTGCCAGCAGTGCGGAACTAGCGGGAGTGCGCGAGCAGTACTTC	CASSAELAGVREQYF
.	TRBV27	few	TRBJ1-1	TGTGCCAGCAGTTTAGCGGGGGCTTGGACTGAAGCTTTCTTT	CASSLAGAWTEAFF
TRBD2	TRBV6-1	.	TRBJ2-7	TGTGCCAGCAGTGAAGCGCCTAGCGGGAGACTTTACGAGCAGTACTTC	CASSEAPSGRLYEQYF
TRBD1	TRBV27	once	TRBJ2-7	TGTGCCAGCATGGGACAGGGGTTGTACGAGCAGTACTTC	CASMGQGLYEQYF
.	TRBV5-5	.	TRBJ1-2	TGTGCCAGCAGCTTGGGAGTAGGGGCGTATGGCTACACCTTC	CASSLGVGAYGYTF
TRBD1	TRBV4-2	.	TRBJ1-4	TGTGCCAGCAGCCATGCGGGACAGGGGGTAACTAATGAAAAACTGTTTTTT	CASSHAGQGVTNEKLFF
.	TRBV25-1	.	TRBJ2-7	TGTGCCAGCAGTGGGGATGGGGACACCCTCTACGAGCAGTACTTC	CASSGDGDTLYEQYF
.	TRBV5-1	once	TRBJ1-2	TGCGCCAGCAGCATCCAGGGCCGCAACTATGGCTACACCTTC	CASSIQGRNYGYTF
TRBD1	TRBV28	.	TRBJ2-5	TGTGCCAGCAGTTTAAATAGGGGGCGCAAAGAGACCCAGTACTTC	CASSLNRGRKETQYF
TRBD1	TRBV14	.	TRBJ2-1	TGTGCCAGCAGCCACCGGAAAGACAGGGGAAGGTACAATGAGCAGTTCTTC	CASSHRKDRGRYNEQFF
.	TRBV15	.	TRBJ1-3	TGTGCCACCAGCAGAGATCGGGGGGTTCTGAGTGGAAACACCATATATTTT	CATSRDRGVLSGNTIYF
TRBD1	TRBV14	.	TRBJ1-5	TGTGCCAGCAGCCAAGATCGCCCGGGACAGGGATGTCAGCCCCAGCATTTT	CASSQDRPGQGCQPQHF
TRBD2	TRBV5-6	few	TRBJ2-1	TGTGCCAGCAGCTTCGATAGCGGGAGGGCCTTGAATGAGCAGTTCTTC	CASSFDSGRALNEQFF
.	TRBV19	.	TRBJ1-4	TGTGCCAGTAGTATAGTATGGCCACCCCGAACAGGTGAAAAACTGTTTTTT	CASSIVWPPRTGEKLFF
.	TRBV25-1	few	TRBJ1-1	TGTGCCAGCGAAAACAGGGCAGCCACTGAAGCTTTCTTT	CASENRAATEAFF
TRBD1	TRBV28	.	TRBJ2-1	TGTGCCAGCAGTTTACCGGGACAGGGGGACAATGAGCAGTTCTTC	CASSLPGQGDNEQFF
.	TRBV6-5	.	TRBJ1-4	TGTGCCAGTCGGGGTGATCAAATCGAAAAACTGTTTTTT	CASRGDQIEKLFF
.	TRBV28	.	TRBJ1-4	TGTGCCAGCAGCGTATCCGGGGGGCATGGTAATGAAAAACTGTTTTTT	CASSVSGGHGNEKLFF
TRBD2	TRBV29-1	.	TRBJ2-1	TGCAGCGTTGAAGTCTCTAGCGGTCCCAGCTCCTACAATGAGCAGTTCTTC	CSVEVSSGPSSYNEQFF
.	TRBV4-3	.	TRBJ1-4	TGCGCCAGCAGCCAAGATTACGCTACGGAAAAACTGTTTTTT	CASSQDYATEKLFF
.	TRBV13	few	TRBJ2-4	TGTGCCAGCAGCTCAGCGGGTGCCCTAGCCAAAAACATTCAGTACTTC	CASSSAGALAKNIQYF
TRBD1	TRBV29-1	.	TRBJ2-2	TGCAGCGTAAGACAGGGGGCCGGGGAGCTGTTTTTT	CSVRQGAGELFF
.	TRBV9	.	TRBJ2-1	TGTGCCAGCAGCCCCAGGGGCCAGTACAATGAGCAGTTCTTC	CASSPRGQYNEQFF
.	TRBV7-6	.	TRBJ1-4	TGTGCCAGCAGCGAAGCAGGACAGATTAATGAAAAACTGTTTTTT	CASSEAGQINEKLFF
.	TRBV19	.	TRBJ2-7	TGTGCCAGTAGTGACACAGGGACCCCTCGAGAGCAGTACTTC	CASSDTGTPREQYF
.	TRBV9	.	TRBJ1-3	TGTGCCAGCAGCGGCGAGCCGATTACTGGAAACACCATATATTTT	CASSGEPITGNTIYF
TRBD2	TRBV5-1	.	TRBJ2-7	TGCGCCAGCAGCTTGGCGTTGAGACTAGCGGGAGTGGGCGAGCAGTACTTC	CASSLALRLAGVGEQYF
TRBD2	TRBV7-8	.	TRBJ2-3	TGTGCCAGCAGCGAGACTAGCGGGACAGATACGCAGTATTTT	CASSETSGTDTQYF
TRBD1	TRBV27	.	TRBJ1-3	TGTGCCAGCAGTCCCGGGACAGCCGGAAACACCATATATTTT	CASSPGTAGNTIYF